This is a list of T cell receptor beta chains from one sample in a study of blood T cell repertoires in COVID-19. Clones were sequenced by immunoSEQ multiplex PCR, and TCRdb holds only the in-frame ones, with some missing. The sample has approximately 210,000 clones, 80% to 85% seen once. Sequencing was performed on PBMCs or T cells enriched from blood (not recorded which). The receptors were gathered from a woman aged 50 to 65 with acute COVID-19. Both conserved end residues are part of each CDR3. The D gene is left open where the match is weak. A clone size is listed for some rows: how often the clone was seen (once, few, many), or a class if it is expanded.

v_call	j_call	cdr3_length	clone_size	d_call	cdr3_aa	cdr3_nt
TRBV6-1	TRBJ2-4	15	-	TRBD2	CASSEPGLAVPRQYF	TGTGCCAGCAGTGAGCCAGGACTAGCGGTTCCTCGTCAGTACTTC
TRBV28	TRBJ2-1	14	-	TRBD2	CASSPSGGANEQFF	TGTGCCAGCAGTCCTAGCGGGGGGGCCAATGAGCAGTTCTTC
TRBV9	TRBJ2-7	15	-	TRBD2	CASSVEERGAYEQYF	TGTGCCAGCAGCGTAGAGGAGCGGGGCGCCTACGAGCAGTACTTC
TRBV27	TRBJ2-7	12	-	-	CASGSGSYEQYF	TGTGCCAGCGGTTCAGGATCCTACGAGCAGTACTTC
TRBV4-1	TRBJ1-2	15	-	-	CASSSHEEIIYGYTF	TGCGCCAGCAGCTCCCACGAGGAAATTATATATGGCTACACCTTC
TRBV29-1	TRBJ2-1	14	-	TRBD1	CSVGGRAGGNEQFF	TGCAGCGTTGGTGGCCGGGCAGGGGGCAATGAGCAGTTCTTC
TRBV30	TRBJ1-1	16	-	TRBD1	CAWRGTGGYVGSEAFF	TGTGCCTGGAGAGGGACAGGGGGGTATGTTGGTTCTGAAGCTTTCTTT
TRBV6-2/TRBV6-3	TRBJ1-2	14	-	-	CASSFEGGNYGYTF	TGTGCCAGCAGCTTCGAGGGCGGTAACTATGGCTACACCTTC
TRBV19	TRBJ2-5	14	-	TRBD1	CASSMTGRSETQYF	TGTGCCAGTAGTATGACAGGGCGGTCAGAGACCCAGTACTTC
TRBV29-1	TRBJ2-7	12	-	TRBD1	CSVMTGDYEQYF	TGCAGCGTGATGACAGGGGACTACGAGCAGTACTTC
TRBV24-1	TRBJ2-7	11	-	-	CATSEGREQYF	TGTGCCACCAGTGAGGGCCGCGAGCAGTACTTC
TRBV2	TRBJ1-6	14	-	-	CASIRNPYNSPLHF	TGTGCCAGCATCAGGAACCCCTATAATTCACCCCTCCACTTT
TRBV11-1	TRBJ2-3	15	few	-	CASGARDRSTDTQYF	TGTGCCAGCGGAGCCCGTGACAGGAGCACAGATACGCAGTATTTT
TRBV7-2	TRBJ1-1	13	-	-	CASSNQGATEAFF	TGTGCCAGCAGCAATCAGGGCGCCACTGAAGCTTTCTTT
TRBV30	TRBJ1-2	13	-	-	CAWSPQGNYGYTF	TGTGCCTGGAGTCCCCAGGGGAACTATGGCTACACCTTC
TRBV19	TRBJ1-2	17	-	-	CASRPQVRSGSNYGYTF	TGTGCCAGCCGGCCGCAGGTCCGCTCTGGGTCTAACTATGGCTACACCTTC
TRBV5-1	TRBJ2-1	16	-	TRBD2	CASSSGDGRAGDEQFF	TGCGCCAGCAGCTCGGGGGACGGGAGGGCCGGTGATGAGCAGTTCTTC
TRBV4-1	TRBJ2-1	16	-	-	CASSQVGGRPYNEQFF	TGCGCCAGCAGCCAAGTTGGCGGAAGGCCCTACAATGAGCAGTTCTTC
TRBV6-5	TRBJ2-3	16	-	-	CASSYTGTLSTDTQYF	TGTGCCAGCAGTTACACCGGGACATTGAGCACAGATACGCAGTATTTT
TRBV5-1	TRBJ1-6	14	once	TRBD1	CSSSLAQGNSPLHF	TGCTCCAGCAGCTTGGCACAGGGGAATTCACCCCTCCACTTT